One sample yielded the 9 T cell receptor beta chains listed below, sequenced in a study of CD8+ T cells in alopecia areata. Reverse transcription of extracted RNA yielded cDNA, which provided the sequencing template. Sequenced by immunoSEQ multiplex PCR; TCRdb stores in-frame clones only, minus some. The profile shows roughly 150,000 clones, under 60% of them singletons. Here the sequenced sample was CD8+ T cells sorted from blood, taken at week 0. Receptor source: a human donor with alopecia areata.

The rearrangement uses TRBV5-5 and TRBJ2-7; D is possibly TRBD2 (6 bases). V was shortened by 7 bases and J by 2 bases, with 13 bases between the two germline ends. The CDR3 sequence is 13 residues long. CDR1 and CDR2 from the germline V gene are SGHKS and YYEKEE (reference sequence). CDR3 protein: CASGEDLTYEQYF. CDR3 DNA sequence: TGTGCCAGCGGGGAGGACCTTACCTACGAGCAGTACTTC.

This chain connects TRBV28 to TRBJ2-1; D uncertain. CDR3 length: 13 amino acids. The V and J ends lost 2 bases and 10 bases respectively, with 12 bases between them. Looked up from germline, CDR1 is MDHEN and CDR2 is SYDVKM. DNA for the CDR3: TGTGCCAGCAGTTTAAATACTGGGCGGGAGCAGTTCTTC. Translation gives CASSLNTGREQFF.

CDR3 nucleotide sequence: TGTGCCAGCAGCCGGGGAGGGGCGACTGAAGCTTTCTTT. Translated: CASSRGGATEAFF. The V call is TRBV7-9, the J call TRBJ1-1, with D tentatively TRBD1 (5 bases). This CDR3 is built from 13 residues. The germline V gene has CDR1 SEHNR and CDR2 FQNEAQ (reference sequence). The V end lost 5 bases, the J end lost 5 bases, and 12 bases lay between the germline ends.

This clone has just a few counts. The gene calls are TRBV28 and TRBJ2-4, with no clear D. This CDR3 spans 14 amino acids. V was pared by 6 bases and J by 0 bases, with 9 bases between. Germline assignment: CDR1 MDHEN and CDR2 SYDVKM. The CDR3 nucleotides are TGTGCCAGCAGCCACCCCGTAGCCAAAAACATTCAGTACTTC. It is translated as CASSHPVAKNIQYF.

The chain is built from TRBV2 and TRBJ1-5, with 9 nucleotides matching TRBD1. J lost 4 bases, V lost 5 bases, and 3 bases had no gene match. The CDR3 is 14 residues long. Germline values: CDR1 SNHLY, CDR2 FYNNEI. The CDR3 region has the DNA TGTGCCAGCAGTACCGGACAGGGGAATCAGCCCCAGCATTTT. This encodes CASSTGQGNQPQHF. Using reference TRBV2 and TRBJ1-5 for the parts outside the CDR3, the full variable domain is EPEVTQTPSHQVTQMGQEVILRCVPISNHLYFYWYRQILGQKVEFLVSFYNNEISEKSEIFDDQFSVERPDGSNFTLKIRSTKLEDSAMYFCASSTGQGNQPQHFGDGTRLSIL.

CDR3 region: CSVGTDSYEQYF. DNA of the CDR3: TGCAGCGTCGGGACAGACTCCTACGAGCAGTACTTC. The chain has TRBV29-1 and TRBJ2-7; 7 positions match TRBD1. CDR1 and CDR2 from the germline V gene are SQVTM and ANQGSEA. CDR3 length: 12 residues. Trimming at V came to 6 bases and at J to 0 bases, leaving 2 bases not matched to a gene.

This clone was counted only a few times. Other DNA sequences in the same sample also yield this CDR3. CDR3 sequence: CASSSRETQYF. CDR3 DNA sequence: TGTGCCAGCAGTAGCCGAGAGACCCAGTACTTC. The chain links TRBV27 to TRBJ2-5; D call uncertain. Germline lookup yields CDR1 MNHEY and CDR2 SMNVEV (reference sequence). The V gene lost 5 bases and the J gene lost 4 bases, with 5 bases spanning the gap. The CDR3 totals 11 residues.

The genes are TRBV30 and TRBJ1-4, with a tentative D call TRBD1 (5 bases). V dropped 2 bases and J dropped 0 bases, with 10 bases sitting between them. The CDR3 extends over 15 amino acids. CDR1 and CDR2 (germline): GTSNPN, SVGIG (reference sequence). CDR3 coding DNA: TGTGCCTGGAGTCCCCGACAGCCAACTAATGAAAAACTGTTTTTT. It translates to CAWSPRQPTNEKLFF.

The rearrangement uses TRBV27 and TRBJ1-1; D perhaps matches TRBD1 (5 bases). V lost 5 bases, J lost 1 base, and 17 bases lay in between. Per the germline V gene, CDR1 is MNHEY and CDR2 is SMNVEV (reference sequence). This CDR3 is built from 16 residues. The CDR3 is CASSPSVGETNTEAFF. As DNA, the CDR3 is TGTGCCAGCAGTCCCTCCGTAGGGGAGACGAACACTGAAGCTTTCTTT.